This T cell receptor beta chain was captured in a study of T cell changes during pregnancy in multiple sclerosis. Profiled with immunoSEQ multiplex PCR; TCRdb holds only in-frame clones, not every one. Of under 35,000 clones detected, nearly 90% appear once; the ten largest clones hold about 0.58%. V dropped 9 bases and J dropped 2 bases, with 26 bases sitting between them. This CDR3 region has 18 residues. Germline V lookup: CDR1 LNHDA, CDR2 SQIVND (reference sequence). J is TRBJ1-5 and V is TRBV19; tentatively, D is TRBD1 (6 bases). This sample comprised CD4+ T cells from peripheral blood mononuclear cells, obtained in the third trimester of pregnancy. This sequence originates from a female donor in good health, enrolled as a control in a pregnancy study. The CDR3 spells CASGRGHTARGRNQPQHF. The CDR3, as DNA: TGTGCCAGCGGACGGGGACACACGGCGAGAGGGCGCAATCAGCCCCAGCATTTT.